This entry lists 9 T cell receptor beta chains sequenced from one sample in a study of T cell clonotyping in hematopoietic cell transplantation. Sequenced by immunoSEQ multiplex PCR; TCRdb stores in-frame clones only, minus some. The table has more than 55,000 clones, roughly 94% seen once. The sequenced material came from peripheral blood mononuclear cells. The receptors were gathered from a man over 45 in good health. Some clones in this sample may be carry-over from other donors' samples.

The CDR3 bases are TGTGCCAGCAGCGGCCTTGTACCCTTCGGCGGCTACACCTTC. This sequence encodes CASSGLVPFGGYTF. V gene TRBV6-5 combines with J gene TRBJ1-2; the D is unclear. CDR1 and CDR2 from the germline V gene are MNHEY and SVGAGI. Trimming stripped 6 bases from V and 8 bases from J, with 19 bases between. The CDR3 totals 14 residues.

The rearrangement links TRBV2 to TRBJ1-1, with TRBD1 identical over 8 bases. Trimming at V came to 7 bases and at J to 3 bases, leaving 7 bases not matched to a gene. Germline CDR1 and CDR2: SNHLY and FYNNEI. The CDR3 loop spans 14 amino acids. This CDR3 reads CASKVTGAHTEAFF. DNA for the CDR3: TGTGCCAGCAAAGTGACAGGGGCACACACTGAAGCTTTCTTT. The full variable domain, in which reference TRBV2 and TRBJ1-1 provide the parts outside the CDR3, is EPEVTQTPSHQVTQMGQEVILRCVPISNHLYFYWYRQILGQKVEFLVSFYNNEISEKSEIFDDQFSVERPDGSNFTLKIRSTKLEDSAMYFCASKVTGAHTEAFFGQGTRLTVV.

CDR3: CASSQDPNSPLHF. CDR3 sequence (DNA): TGTGCCAGCAGTCAGGACCCGAATTCACCCCTCCACTTT. This sequence joins TRBV6-1 and TRBJ1-6; D remains ambiguous. Germline V gene data show CDR1 as MNHNS and CDR2 as SASEGT. The V gene lost 5 bases and the J gene lost 7 bases, with 9 bases spanning the gap. The CDR3 is 13 amino acids.

This chain links TRBV5-1 with TRBJ2-5; D is ambiguous. Per the germline V gene, CDR1 is SGHRS and CDR2 is YFSETQ. Trimming pared 0 bases from V and 2 bases from J, leaving 8 bases between. CDR3 size: 14 residues. CDR3 residues: CASSLAGLQETQYF. The DNA of the CDR3 is TGCGCCAGCAGCTTGGCGGGCTTACAAGAGACCCAGTACTTC.

V usage is TRBV6-6 and J usage is TRBJ2-2, with D maybe TRBD2 (5 bases). This CDR3 has 15 residues. With 8 bases removed from V and 5 bases from J, the gap between germline ends came to 18 bases. Germline CDR1 is MNHNY and CDR2 is SVGAGI (reference sequence). The DNA of the CDR3 is TGTGCCAGCGGGCCCCCACGGAGGTGGACCGGGGAGCTGTTTTTT. It translates to CASGPPRRWTGELFF.

The V and J genes are TRBV5-4 and TRBJ2-7; D may be TRBD2 (7 bases). This CDR3 is 14 amino acids long. V was shortened by 4 bases and J by 4 bases, with 15 bases between the two germline ends. CDR1 and CDR2 (germline): SGHNT, YYREEE (reference sequence). Written as DNA, the CDR3 is TGTGCCAGCAGCGTGGGACACGGGGGGTACGAGCAGTACTTC. It translates to CASSVGHGGYEQYF.

This chain joins TRBV27 and TRBJ1-5; D remains ambiguous. The CDR3 covers 15 residues. Germline lookup yields CDR1 MNHEY and CDR2 SMNVEV (reference sequence). Between the trimmed V and J ends, which lost 6 bases and 2 bases, there was a span of 14 bases. Here the CDR3 DNA reads TGTGCCAGCAGGCGATCCCTATCGCGCAATCAGCCCCAGCATTTT. Its protein product is CASRRSLSRNQPQHF.

The chain employs TRBV11-2 and TRBJ2-3; 12 positions match TRBD2. The CDR3 length is 16 residues. J lost 4 bases, V lost 5 bases, and 7 bases had no gene match. Germline V gene data show CDR1 as SGHAT and CDR2 as FQNNGV. CDR3 sequence: CASSREPSGRADTQYF. In DNA form, the CDR3 reads TGTGCCAGCAGCCGTGAACCTAGCGGGAGGGCAGATACGCAGTATTTT.

The V gene is TRBV28, the J gene TRBJ2-4, with no clear D. Germline-derived CDR1 and CDR2 are MDHEN and SYDVKM. Deletions cut 6 bases from V and 0 bases from J, with 12 bases between. The CDR3 is 15 residues long. Here the CDR3 DNA reads TGTGCCAGCAGCCCCCCCGGCGCAGCCAAAAACATTCAGTACTTC. Its protein is CASSPPGAAKNIQYF.